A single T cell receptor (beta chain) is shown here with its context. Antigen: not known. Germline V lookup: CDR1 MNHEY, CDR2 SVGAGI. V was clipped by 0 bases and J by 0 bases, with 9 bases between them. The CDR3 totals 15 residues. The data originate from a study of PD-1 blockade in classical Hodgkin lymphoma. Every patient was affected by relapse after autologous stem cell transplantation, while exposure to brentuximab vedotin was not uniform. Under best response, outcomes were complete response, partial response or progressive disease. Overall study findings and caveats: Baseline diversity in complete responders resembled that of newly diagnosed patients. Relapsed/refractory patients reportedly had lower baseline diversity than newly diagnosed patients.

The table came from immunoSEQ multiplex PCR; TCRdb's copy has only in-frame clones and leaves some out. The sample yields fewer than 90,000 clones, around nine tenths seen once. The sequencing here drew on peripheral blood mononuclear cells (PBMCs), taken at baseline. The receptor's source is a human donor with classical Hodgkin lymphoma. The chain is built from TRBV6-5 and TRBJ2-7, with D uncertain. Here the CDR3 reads CASSYSPLLSYEQYF. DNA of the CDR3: TGTGCCAGCAGTTACTCCCCTCTCCTCTCCTACGAGCAGTACTTC.